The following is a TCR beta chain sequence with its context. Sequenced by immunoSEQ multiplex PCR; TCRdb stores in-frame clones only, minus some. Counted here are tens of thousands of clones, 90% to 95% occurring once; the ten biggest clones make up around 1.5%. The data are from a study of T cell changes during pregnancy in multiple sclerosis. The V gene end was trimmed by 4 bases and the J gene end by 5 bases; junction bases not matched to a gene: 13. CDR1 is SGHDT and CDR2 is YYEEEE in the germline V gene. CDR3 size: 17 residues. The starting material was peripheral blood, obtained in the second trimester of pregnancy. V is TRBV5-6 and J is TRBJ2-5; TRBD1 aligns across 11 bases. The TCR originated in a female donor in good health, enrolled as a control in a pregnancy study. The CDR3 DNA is TGTGCCAGCAGCGATATTCTTCGGACAGGGGGCGGCGAGACCCAGTACTTC. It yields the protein CASSDILRTGGGETQYF.